This T cell receptor beta chain was recovered during a study of breast tumors, draining lymph nodes, adjacent tissues. Axillary draining lymph nodes of breast cancer patients supplied the node samples. Overall study results and limits: Tumor and nontumor repertoires were significantly more similar in luminal-like than in basal-like breast cancer. That most tumor T cells come from lymph nodes remained unproven. The data were judged consistent with most tumor T cells coming from lymph node and expanding in tumor.

Germline V gives CDR1 MGHDK, CDR2 SYGVNS. The ends lost 11 bases at V and 2 bases at J; junction bases unmatched: 6. The CDR3 is made up of 12 amino acids. Via MiXCR, TCRdb re-called the multiplex PCR reads, giving one row per CDR3 protein. The table has approximately 190,000 distinct CDR3 sequences, roughly 29% seen once. Points on this clonotype: Its antigen is still unknown.

The rearrangement joins TRBV25-1 to TRBJ2-7, with 7 bases fitting TRBD1. The origin of this receptor is a female donor with breast cancer. Some clones in this sample may be carry-over from other donors' samples. The sequenced material came from axillary lymph node tissue. CDR3 loop: CAQGQFTYEQYF. The CDR3 DNA sequence: TGTGCCCAGGGACAGTTTACCTACGAGCAGTACTTC.